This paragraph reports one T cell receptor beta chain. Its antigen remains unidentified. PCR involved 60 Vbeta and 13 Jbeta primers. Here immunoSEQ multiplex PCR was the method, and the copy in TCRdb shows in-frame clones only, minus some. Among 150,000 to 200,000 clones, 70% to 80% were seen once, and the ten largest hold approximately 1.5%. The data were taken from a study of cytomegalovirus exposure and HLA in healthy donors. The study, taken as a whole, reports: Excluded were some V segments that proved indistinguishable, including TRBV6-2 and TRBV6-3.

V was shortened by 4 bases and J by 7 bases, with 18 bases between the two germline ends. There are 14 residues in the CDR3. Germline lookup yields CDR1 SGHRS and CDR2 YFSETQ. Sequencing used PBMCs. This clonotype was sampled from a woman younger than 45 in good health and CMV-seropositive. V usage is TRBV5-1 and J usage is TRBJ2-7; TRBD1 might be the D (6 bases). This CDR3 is CASSPQQGPSEQYF. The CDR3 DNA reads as TGCGCCAGCAGCCCGCAACAGGGTCCGAGTGAGCAGTACTTC.